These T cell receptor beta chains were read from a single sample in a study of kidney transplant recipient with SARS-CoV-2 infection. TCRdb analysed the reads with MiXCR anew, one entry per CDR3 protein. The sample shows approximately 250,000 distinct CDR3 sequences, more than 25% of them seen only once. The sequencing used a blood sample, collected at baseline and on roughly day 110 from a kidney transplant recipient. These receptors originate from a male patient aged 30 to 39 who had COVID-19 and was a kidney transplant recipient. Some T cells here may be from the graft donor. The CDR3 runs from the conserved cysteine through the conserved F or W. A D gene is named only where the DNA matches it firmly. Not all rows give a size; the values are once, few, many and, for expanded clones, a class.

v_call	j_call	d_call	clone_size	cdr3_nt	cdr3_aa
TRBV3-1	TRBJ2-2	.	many	TGTGCCAGCAGCAAGGGACCTCCCATTTCAGGCTTGACCGGGGAGCTGTTTTTT	CASSKGPPISGLTGELFF
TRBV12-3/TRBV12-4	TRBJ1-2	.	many	TGTGCCAGCAGTGGTGAATGCAGCTTCCGAAAGACCTATGGCTACACCTTC	CASSGECSFRKTYGYTF
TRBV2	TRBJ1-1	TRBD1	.	TGTGCCGGCAGTGAGGGACAGGGGAGAGGGACTGAAGCCTTCTTT	CAGSEGQGRGTEAFF
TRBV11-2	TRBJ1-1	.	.	TGTGCCAGCAGCTTAGTCTACGGACAACCTTTGGCTTTCTTT	CASSLVYGQPLAFF
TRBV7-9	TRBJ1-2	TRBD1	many	TGTGCCAGCAGAGATAGGACAGGGAACTATGGCTACACCTTC	CASRDRTGNYGYTF
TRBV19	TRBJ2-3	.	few	TGTGCCAGTAGTATAGTGTGGGGGGCAGATACGCAGTATTTT	CASSIVWGADTQYF
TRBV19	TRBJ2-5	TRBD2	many	TGTGCCAGTAGTCGTTGGACTAGCGGGTTCAGGGAGACCCAGTACTTC	CASSRWTSGFRETQYF
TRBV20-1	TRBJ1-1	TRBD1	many	TGCAGTGCTCAGGACAGGGCGATTGTCACTGAAGCTTTCTTT	CSAQDRAIVTEAFF
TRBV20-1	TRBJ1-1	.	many	TGCAGTGCTAGAGTTCGGCAGGAAGCTTTCTTT	CSARVRQEAFF
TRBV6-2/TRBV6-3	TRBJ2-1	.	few	TGTGCCAGCAGGTTGAGGGCAAGGGGTAACCATGAGCAGTTCTTC	CASRLRARGNHEQFF
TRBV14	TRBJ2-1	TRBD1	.	TGTGCCAGCAGCCAAGGACAGGGGTTTGGTGAGCAGTTCTTC	CASSQGQGFGEQFF
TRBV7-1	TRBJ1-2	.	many	TGTGCCAGCAGCATGCCGGTTCACGAGGGAAAGACCTATGGCTACACCTTC	CASSMPVHEGKTYGYTF
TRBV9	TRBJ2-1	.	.	TGTGCCAGCAGCGTAGGAGCCTACAATGAGCAGTTCTTC	CASSVGAYNEQFF
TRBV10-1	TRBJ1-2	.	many	TGCGCCAGCAGTCGACCTGCAAGATCGCGAAAGACCTATGGCTACACCTTC	CASSRPARSRKTYGYTF
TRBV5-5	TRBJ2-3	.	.	TGTGTCAGCAGCTTAGGCGGAGGGGCAGATACGCAGTATTTT	CVSSLGGGADTQYF
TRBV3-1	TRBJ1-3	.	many	TGTGCCAGCAGCAAAGAACAGGGATACTCTGGAAACACCATATATTTT	CASSKEQGYSGNTIYF
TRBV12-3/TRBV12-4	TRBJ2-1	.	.	TGTGCCGGCACCTACGAGGTACCTAGGTCCAATGAGCAGTTCTTC	CAGTYEVPRSNEQFF
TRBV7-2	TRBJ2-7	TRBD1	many	TGTGCCAGCAGCCCGGGACAGCCCTACGAGCAGTACTTC	CASSPGQPYEQYF
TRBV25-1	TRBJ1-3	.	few	TGTGCCAGCAGTGCAAATACAGGATCCGGAAACACCATATATTTT	CASSANTGSGNTIYF
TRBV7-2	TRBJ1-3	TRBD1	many	TGTGCCAGCAGCTGGGGACAGGCCGGCGGAAACACCATATATTTT	CASSWGQAGGNTIYF
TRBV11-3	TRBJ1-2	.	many	TGTGCCAGCAGCGCTACTACCGATCTCGGAAAGACCTATGGCTACACCTTC	CASSATTDLGKTYGYTF
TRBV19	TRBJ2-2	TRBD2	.	TGTGCCAGTTCCGGGACTAGTGTCACCGGGGAGCTGTTTTTT	CASSGTSVTGELFF
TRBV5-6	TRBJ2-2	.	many	TGTGCCAGCAGCTTAAGGAGGGGGGCCGGGGAGCTGTTTTTT	CASSLRRGAGELFF
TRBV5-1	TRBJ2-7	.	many	TGCGCCAGCAGCCTCGGGACTCGTTACGAGCAGTACTTC	CASSLGTRYEQYF
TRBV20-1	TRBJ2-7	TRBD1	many	TGCAGTGCAGAAGACAGGGGGCGCTTTAAAGGCTACGAGCAGTACTTC	CSAEDRGRFKGYEQYF
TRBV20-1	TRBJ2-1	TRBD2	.	TGCAGTGCTAGAGATCAGCGGGGGGGCCCGTCCTACAATGAGCAGTTCTTC	CSARDQRGGPSYNEQFF
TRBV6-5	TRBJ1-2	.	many	TGTGCCAGCAGTACAAGATTGGAATGTAGAAAGACCTATGGCTACACCTTC	CASSTRLECRKTYGYTF
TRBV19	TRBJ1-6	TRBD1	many	TGTGCCAGTAGTCCCCAGACAGGGGGCCGAAACCTCCACTTT	CASSPQTGGRNLHF
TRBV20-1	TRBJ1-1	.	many	TGCAGTGCTAGGGGCGGCAGGGCCTTGAACACTGAAGCTTTCTTT	CSARGGRALNTEAFF
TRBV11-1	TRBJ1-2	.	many	TGTGCCAGCAGCTGTCCGTGTAAGGCTGGAAAGACCTATGGCTACACCTTC	CASSCPCKAGKTYGYTF
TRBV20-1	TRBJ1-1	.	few	TGCAGTGCTAGAGACCAGGCGGTGGCTGAAGCTTTCTTT	CSARDQAVAEAFF
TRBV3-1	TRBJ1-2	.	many	TGTGCCAGCAGCGTGGTACCCACCCTTCGAAAGACCTATGGCTACACCTTC	CASSVVPTLRKTYGYTF
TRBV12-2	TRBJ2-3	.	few	TGTGCAAGTCGCTCCACACTAGCGGGAGAGCGCACAGATACGCAGTATTTT	CASRSTLAGERTDTQYF
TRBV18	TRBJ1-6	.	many	TGTGCCAGCTCACGCACTCATAATTCACCCCTCCACTTT	CASSRTHNSPLHF
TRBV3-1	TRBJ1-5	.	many	TGTGCCAGCAGCCTACACAATCAGCCCCAGCATTTT	CASSLHNQPQHF
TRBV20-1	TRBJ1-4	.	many	TGCAGTGCTAGAGGTGAAAAACTGTTTTTT	CSARGEKLFF
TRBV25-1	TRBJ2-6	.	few	TGTGCCAGCAGTGAATCGGGGGCTGGGGCCAACGTCCTGACTTTC	CASSESGAGANVLTF
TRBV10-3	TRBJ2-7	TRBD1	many	TGTGCCATCAGCGGAAAACAGGGGGCGCATCACTACGAGCAGTACTTC	CAISGKQGAHHYEQYF
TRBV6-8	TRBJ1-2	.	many	TGTGCCAGCAGTTTCTTGGCACGCTCTAGAAAGACCTATGGCTACACCTTC	CASSFLARSRKTYGYTF
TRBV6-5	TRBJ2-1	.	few	TGTGCCAGCAGTTACCCGGGGGAGCAGTTCTTC	CASSYPGEQFF
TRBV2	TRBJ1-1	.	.	TGTGCCAGCAGTACCGACAGGAACACTGAAGCTCTCTTT	CASSTDRNTEALF
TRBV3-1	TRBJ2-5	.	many	TGTGCCAGCAGCCGCTGGGATCCCATTTCTTTCTCTGAGACCCAGTACTTC	CASSRWDPISFSETQYF
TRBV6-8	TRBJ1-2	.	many	TGTGCCAGCAGTGGGAGGTTACGCTCTAGAAAGACCTATGGCTACACCTTC	CASSGRLRSRKTYGYTF
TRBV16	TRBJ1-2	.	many	TGTGCCAGCAGCTTCGCGACGGTCGTTAGAAAGACCTATGGCTACACCTTC	CASSFATVVRKTYGYTF
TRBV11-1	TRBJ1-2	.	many	TGTGCCAGCAGCATCCTCGATAAGGCTGGAAAGACCTATGGCTACACCTTC	CASSILDKAGKTYGYTF
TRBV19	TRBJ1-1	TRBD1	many	TGTGCCAGTAGTATAGGACAGGGAAACACTGAAGCTTTCTTT	CASSIGQGNTEAFF
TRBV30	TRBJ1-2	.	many	TGTGCCTGGCTCAATTGGCGTTATAGAAAGACCTATGGCTACACCTTC	CAWLNWRYRKTYGYTF
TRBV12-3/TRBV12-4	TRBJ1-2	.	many	TGTGCCAGCAGTATCATATACACAGCAGGAAAGACCTATGGCTACACCTTC	CASSIIYTAGKTYGYTF
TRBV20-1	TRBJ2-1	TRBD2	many	TGCAGTGCTAGAGATCTCACACTAGCGGTCAGGAATGAGCAGTTCTTC	CSARDLTLAVRNEQFF
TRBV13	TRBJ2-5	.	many	TGTGCCAGCAGCCTGAATCCGACTAGTAGGGAGACCCAGTACTTC	CASSLNPTSRETQYF
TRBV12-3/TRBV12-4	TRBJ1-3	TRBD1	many	TGTGCCAGCAGGGACAGGGGGACTGGAAACACCATATATTTT	CASRDRGTGNTIYF
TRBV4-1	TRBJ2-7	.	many	TGCGCCAGCAGCCGATGGGACGGGGGCCCCTACGAGCAGTACTTC	CASSRWDGGPYEQYF
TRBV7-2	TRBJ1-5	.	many	TGTGCCAGCAGCTTAGCGCAGGGCCCGCAGCCCCAGCATTTT	CASSLAQGPQPQHF
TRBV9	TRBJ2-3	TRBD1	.	TGTGCCAGCAGCGGCACAGGGGATGCAGATACGCAGTATTTT	CASSGTGDADTQYF
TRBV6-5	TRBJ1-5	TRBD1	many	TGTGCCAGCAGTCAAAGGGGACAGTATAGCAATCAGCCCCAGCATTTT	CASSQRGQYSNQPQHF
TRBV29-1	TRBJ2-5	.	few	TGCAGCGCCACACCGTGGACAGACCAAGAGACCCAGTACTTC	CSATPWTDQETQYF
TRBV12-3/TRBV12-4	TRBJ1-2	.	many	TGTGCCAGCAGTAGGATATTCACAGCAGGAAAGACCTATGGCTACACCTTC	CASSRIFTAGKTYGYTF
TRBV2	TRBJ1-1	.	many	TGTGCCAGCAGCCATGAAGACAGGCAAGACACTGAAGCTTTCTTT	CASSHEDRQDTEAFF
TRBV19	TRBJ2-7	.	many	TGTGCCAGTAGTATAGAGGGCAGAACCCTCTACGAGCAGTACTTC	CASSIEGRTLYEQYF
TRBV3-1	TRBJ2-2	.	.	TGTGCCAGCAGCCACCTGCATCCCATTTCAAGCTTGACCGGGGAGCTGTTTTTT	CASSHLHPISSLTGELFF